The subject of this entry is one T cell receptor (beta chain). Its antigen is undetermined. The data were produced by immunoSEQ multiplex PCR, yet TCRdb's version contains in-frame clones alone and is incomplete. Of 150,000 to 160,000 clones listed, less than 90% are singletons. The germline V gene has CDR1 MNHEY and CDR2 SVGAGI. The CDR3 has 15 amino acids. V was pared by 3 bases and J by 1 base, with 13 bases between. This entry comes from a study of cytomegalovirus exposure and HLA in healthy donors. The study's findings and limits: Confirmation was obtained in vitro that three CMV-associated chains are specific for CMV antigens. According to the study, approximately 150 TCR beta chains were cytomegalovirus-associated. Most TCR sequences were uncommon, yet certain public TCRs appeared in many donors.

The donors belonged to the approximately 130-subject validation cohort, separate from the roughly 700-subject first cohort. The rearrangement joins TRBV6-5 to TRBJ2-7; D remains unclear. The sequence was collected from a man aged 18 to 30 in good health and CMV-seropositive. The sequenced material came from PBMCs. CDR3 sequence reads: CASSYVGRISYEQYF. Written as DNA, the CDR3 is TGTGCCAGCAGTTATGTCGGTAGAATTTCCTACGAGCAGTACTTC.